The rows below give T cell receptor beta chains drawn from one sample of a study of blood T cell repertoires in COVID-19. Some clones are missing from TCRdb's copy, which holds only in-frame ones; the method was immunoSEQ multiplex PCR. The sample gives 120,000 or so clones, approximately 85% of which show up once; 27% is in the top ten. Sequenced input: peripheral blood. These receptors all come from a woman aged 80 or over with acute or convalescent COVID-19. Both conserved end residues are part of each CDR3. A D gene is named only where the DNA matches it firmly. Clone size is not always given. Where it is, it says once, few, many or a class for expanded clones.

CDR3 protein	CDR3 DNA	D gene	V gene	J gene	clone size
CSALQGWYGYTF	TGCAGCGCCCTACAGGGGTGGTATGGCTACACCTTC	TRBD1	TRBV29-1	TRBJ1-2	-
CASSPGGGYQPQHF	TGCGCCAGCAGCCCGGGAGGGGGCTATCAGCCCCAGCATTTT	TRBD1	TRBV5-1	TRBJ1-5	-
CASSLSQIPGELFF	TGTGCCAGCAGCTTAAGTCAGATCCCCGGGGAGCTGTTTTTT	-	TRBV7-2	TRBJ2-2	-
CASRASRDRNSPLHF	TGTGCCAGCAGAGCTTCCCGGGACAGGAATTCACCCCTCCACTTT	TRBD1	TRBV2	TRBJ1-6	-
CASSPGTGQQYF	TGTGCCAGCAGCCCAGGCACAGGACAGCAGTACTTC	-	TRBV11-3	TRBJ2-7	-
CASSQELLAGQIDTQYF	TGCGCCAGCAGCCAAGAGCTCCTAGCGGGACAAATAGATACGCAGTATTTT	TRBD2	TRBV4-1	TRBJ2-3	-
CASSSAYEQYF	TGTGCCAGCAGCTCGGCCTACGAGCAGTACTTC	-	TRBV7-2	TRBJ2-7	-
CASRTQGSLYEQYF	TGTGCCAGTAGAACACAGGGATCCCTTTACGAGCAGTACTTC	-	TRBV7-2	TRBJ2-7	once
CASSTDRVYLGYTF	TGTGCCAGCAGCACCGACAGGGTTTATCTTGGCTACACCTTC	TRBD1	TRBV7-9	TRBJ1-2	-
CASTSGGGLHTQYF	TGTGCCAGCACCTCTGGCGGGGGCCTACATACGCAGTATTTT	-	TRBV7-2	TRBJ2-3	-
CASSLGTDNYGYTF	TGTGCCAGCAGCTTAGGTACAGACAACTATGGCTACACCTTC	-	TRBV11-2	TRBJ1-2	-
CASSPPGEYEQYF	TGTGCCAGCAGCCCTCCGGGGGAATACGAACAGTACTTC	-	TRBV13	TRBJ2-7	many
CASSLVGTSEAFF	TGTGCCAGTAGCCTCGTCGGGACTTCTGAAGCTTTCTTT	-	TRBV19	TRBJ1-1	-
CASSFPGQGLNTEAFF	TGTGCCAGCAGCTTTCCGGGACAGGGGTTGAACACTGAAGCTTTCTTT	TRBD1	TRBV5-5	TRBJ1-1	-
CASSLGTLEAFF	TGTGCCAGCAGCTTAGGGACACTTGAAGCTTTCTTT	-	TRBV7-9	TRBJ1-1	few
CASSESATGQPNYGYTF	TGCGCCAGCAGTGAGTCGGCGACAGGGCAACCGAACTATGGCTACACCTTC	TRBD1	TRBV10-2	TRBJ1-2	-
CATSRDSKNYGYTF	TGTGCCACCAGCAGGGACAGCAAGAACTATGGCTACACCTTC	-	TRBV15	TRBJ1-2	-
CASSLEGLKNTEAFF	TGTGCCAGCAGTCTAGAGGGCCTCAAGAACACTGAAGCTTTCTTT	-	TRBV6-6	TRBJ1-1	few
CASRRGTGELFF	TGTGCCAGTAGGCGGGGCACCGGGGAGCTGTTTTTT	-	TRBV2	TRBJ2-2	-
CASSLHRGQPQHF	TGTGCCAGTAGTCTCCACAGGGGTCAGCCCCAGCATTTT	TRBD1	TRBV19	TRBJ1-5	-
CASSYVLGGNYGYTF	TGTGCCAGCAGTTACGTGTTGGGAGGCAACTATGGCTACACCTTC	-	TRBV6-2/TRBV6-3	TRBJ1-2	-
CASSPPDSKNIQYF	TGCGCCAGCAGCCCCCCGGACTCCAAAAACATTCAGTACTTC	-	TRBV5-1	TRBJ2-4	-
CASMTATNYGYTF	TGTGCCAGCATGACTGCGACTAACTATGGCTACACCTTC	-	TRBV7-9	TRBJ1-2	few
CASSLTRQAGETQYF	TGTGCCAGCAGCTTAACCCGTCAGGCTGGCGAGACCCAGTACTTC	-	TRBV7-3	TRBJ2-5	-
CASRTGSNSPLHF	TGTGCCAGCAGGACAGGCAGTAATTCACCCCTCCACTTT	-	TRBV27	TRBJ1-6	-
CASSGLLVGNTEAFF	TGTGCCAGCAGTGGACTCCTTGTGGGGAACACTGAAGCTTTCTTT	-	TRBV6-2/TRBV6-3	TRBJ1-1	-
CASSFQGNYGYTF	TGTGCCAGCAGTTTTCAGGGAAACTATGGCTACACCTTC	-	TRBV12-3/TRBV12-4	TRBJ1-2	few
CASSRGQAGANVLTF	TGTGCCAGCAGCAGGGGGCAGGCGGGGGCCAACGTCCTGACTTTC	TRBD1	TRBV2	TRBJ2-6	-
CASTHGGGRSSYNEQFF	TGCGCCAGCACCCATGGTGGAGGGCGTAGCTCCTACAATGAGCAGTTCTTC	-	TRBV5-1	TRBJ2-1	-
CASSKVAGSSLDSNQPQHF	TGTGCCAGCAGCAAAGTGGCAGGTTCGAGCTTAGATAGCAATCAGCCCCAGCATTTT	-	TRBV21-1	TRBJ1-5	-
CASTDRVGTGELFF	TGTGCCAGCACAGACAGGGTTGGGACCGGGGAGCTGTTTTTT	TRBD1	TRBV14	TRBJ2-2	-
CASTSSRNNSPLHF	TGTGCCAGCACCTCTTCCAGGAATAATTCACCCCTCCACTTT	-	TRBV5-4	TRBJ1-6	-